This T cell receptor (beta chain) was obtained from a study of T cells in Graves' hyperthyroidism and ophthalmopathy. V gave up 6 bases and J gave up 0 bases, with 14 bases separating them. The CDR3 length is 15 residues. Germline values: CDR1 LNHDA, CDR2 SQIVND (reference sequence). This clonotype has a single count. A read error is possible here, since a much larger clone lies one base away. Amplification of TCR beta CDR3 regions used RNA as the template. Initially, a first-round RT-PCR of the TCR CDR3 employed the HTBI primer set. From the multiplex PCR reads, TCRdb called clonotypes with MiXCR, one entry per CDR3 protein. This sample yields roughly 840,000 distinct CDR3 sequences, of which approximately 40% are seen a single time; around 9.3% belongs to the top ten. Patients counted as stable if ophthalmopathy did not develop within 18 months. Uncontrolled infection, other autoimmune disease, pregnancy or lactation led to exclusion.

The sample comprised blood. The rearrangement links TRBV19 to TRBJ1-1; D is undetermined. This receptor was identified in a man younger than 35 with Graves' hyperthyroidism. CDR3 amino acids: CASSMIWYLNTEAFF. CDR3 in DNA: TGTGCCAGTAGCATGATCTGGTACCTGAACACTGAAGCTTTCTTT.